The T cell receptor (beta chain) described here comes from a study of tumor-infiltrating lymphocytes in primary liver carcinoma. Comments on this clonotype: Its antigen remains unidentified. At one of its ends the junction is not consistent with the germline gene, which may arise from a read error.

Study-level findings and limits: There were only about 8-25% of top clones found in all five tumor regions. Tumor-blood pairs (like tumor-adjacent pairs) overlapped less than tumor region pairs did.

There are 17 residues in the CDR3. Germline V gene data show CDR1 as MGHRA and CDR2 as YSYEKL. RNA and DNA were co-extracted from roughly 20-30 mg of unsorted bulk tissue. Total RNA (around 0.45 ug) served as template for TCR beta cDNA synthesis primed by a constant-region primer. Three rounds of nested multiplex PCR with slightly modified ARM-PCR produced TCR beta libraries. Forward primers for TRBV1-TRBV30 and a C-beta reverse primer served the first two PCR rounds, at roughly 10 cycles each. TCRdb redid the calling of the multiplex PCR reads with MiXCR, one entry per CDR3 protein. The profile covers approximately 73,000 distinct CDR3 sequences, with about 72% appearing a single time and 25% to 35% taken by the ten largest.

The sequence came from a man aged 35-49 years with primary liver carcinoma and hepatitis B virus infection. Sequencing was carried out using liver tumor tissue from sampling region 4. Regarding subset: tumor region T4, right-lateral pole. The chain recombines TRBV4-1 with TRBJ2-5, with D tentatively TRBD1 (6 bases). DNA of the CDR3: TGCGCCAGCAGCCAAGATCTGGGTAGTGGGGGCCAAGATACCCAGTACTTC. Encoded protein: CASSQDLGSGGQDTQYF.